These 28 T cell receptor beta chains were all obtained from the same sample, sequenced in a study of T cells after yellow fever vaccination. TCRdb processed the 5' RACE reads anew with MiXCR; each CDR3 protein has one entry. This repertoire shows about 210,000 distinct CDR3 sequences, about 3% found once; its top ten account for 3.2%. This material consisted of CD4+ T cells sorted from PBMCs, taken 10 days after the yellow fever booster vaccination. The source is a man between 18 and 35 years old who received the YFV17D yellow fever vaccine.

This clonotype came up many times. J is TRBJ2-1 and V is TRBV5-1, with unresolved D. CDR3 size: 15 residues. The germline V and J ends were trimmed by 9 bases and 5 bases, with 21 bases remaining between them. Germline V CDR1 and CDR2: SGHRS, YFSETQ. CDR3 protein: CATRTGPQLHNEQFF. CDR3 sequence (DNA): TGCGCCACTCGTACCGGGCCCCAGCTTCACAATGAGCAGTTCTTC.

This clonotype turned up a few times. The chain is built from TRBV4-1 and TRBJ1-3; 9 bases are a match to TRBD1. This CDR3 region has 16 residues. Trimming cost V 4 bases and J 7 bases; bases outside gene matches: 11. From germline, CDR1 is MGHRA and CDR2 YSYEKL. CDR3 in amino acids: CASSPLPGQGGNTIYF. CDR3 nucleotide sequence: TGCGCCAGCAGCCCTCTACCGGGACAGGGTGGGAACACCATATATTTT.

This clonotype was recorded a few times. This chain joins TRBV12-3 or TRBV12-4 and TRBJ1-5; no definite D call. V gave up 6 bases and J gave up 9 bases, with 21 bases separating them. The CDR3 runs to 15 residues. CDR3 nucleotides: TGTGCCAGCAGCCCTGTAAATGCAAAACCCGGGCCCCAGCATTTT. This gives the protein CASSPVNAKPGPQHF.

This clonotype was seen repeatedly, ten times or more. CDR3: CASSRVQTSGNTDTQYF. In nucleotides, the CDR3 is TGCGCCAGCAGCCGAGTACAGACTAGCGGGAACACAGATACGCAGTATTTT. V gene TRBV5-1 combines with J gene TRBJ2-3, with 11 bases aligning to TRBD2. CDR3 length equals 17 residues. V shed 4 bases and J 2 bases; nucleotides not matched to a gene: 9. Germline CDR1 is SGHRS and CDR2 is YFSETQ.

The genes are TRBV12-3 or TRBV12-4 and TRBJ2-2; 11 bases fit TRBD2. The length of the CDR3 is 16 residues. J gave up 1 base and V 6 bases, and 4 bases lay outside the gene matches. The CDR3 DNA reads as TGTGCCAGCAGCCATCTAGCGGGGGGGAACACCGGGGAGCTGTTTTTT. It yields the protein CASSHLAGGNTGELFF.

The chain has TRBV5-4 and TRBJ1-1; D unclear. Trimming stripped 2 bases from V and 5 bases from J, with 16 bases between. The CDR3 is 15 amino acids. In germline, CDR1 is SGHNT, CDR2 YYREEE (reference sequence). In nucleotides, the CDR3 is TGTGCCAGCAGCTTACCGGGTCCCTTAACGACTGAAGCTTTCTTT. This translates into CASSLPGPLTTEAFF.

The V gene is TRBV20-1, the J gene TRBJ1-5, with a weak D call TRBD1 (5 bases). The CDR3 has 13 amino acids. Germline V gene sequence: CDR1 DFQATT, CDR2 SNEGSKA (reference sequence). Trimming pared 6 bases from V and 4 bases from J, leaving 13 bases between. CDR3 DNA sequence: TGCAGTGCCATGACAGATTATAATCAGCCCCAGCATTTT. It is translated as CSAMTDYNQPQHF.

The V gene is TRBV7-2, the J gene TRBJ1-1; TRBD1 aligns across 8 bases. Trimming removed 4 bases from V and 5 bases from J; junction bases left unmatched: 6. The CDR3 is made up of 14 amino acids. Germline V CDR1 and CDR2: SGHTA, FQGNSA. The DNA for the CDR3 is TGTGCCAGCAGCTCTAGACAGGGGTTAACTGAAGCTTTCTTT. It translates to CASSSRQGLTEAFF.

This clonotype was observed many times. The genes are TRBV24-1 and TRBJ2-3; TRBD1 is a possible D gene (5 bases). CDR3 length equals 15 residues. Germline V gene sequence: CDR1 KGHDR, CDR2 SFDVKD. V gave up 4 bases and J gave up 6 bases, with 16 bases separating them. CDR3 amino acids: CATSDRSGIGDTQYF. The CDR3 region has the DNA TGTGCCACCAGTGACCGATCAGGGATAGGGGATACGCAGTATTTT.

This clonotype has ten or more counts. This chain uses TRBV7-3 with TRBJ2-5; TRBD2 agrees at 8 bases. Germline CDR1 reads SGHTA; CDR2 reads FQGTGA. The V gene end was trimmed by 5 bases and the J gene end by 4 bases; junction bases not matched to a gene: 9. This CDR3 region has 15 residues. Here the CDR3 reads CASSLSLTSGETQYF. CDR3 sequence (DNA): TGTGCCAGCAGCCTAAGTCTAACTAGCGGAGAGACCCAGTACTTC.

This clonotype was seen at least ten times. The V call is TRBV7-2, the J call TRBJ2-3, with D possibly TRBD2 on 6 matching bases. The CDR3 totals 15 residues. Germline CDR1 and CDR2: SGHTA and FQGNSA. Trimming removed 2 bases at V and 2 bases at J, with 11 bases between. CDR3 loop: CASSLFRGSTDTQYF. DNA for the CDR3: TGTGCCAGCAGCTTATTCCGGGGGTCCACAGATACGCAGTATTTT.

This clonotype occurred a few times. The chain joins TRBV2 to TRBJ2-3; D is ambiguous. The CDR3 spans 16 residues. CDR1 and CDR2 (germline): SNHLY, FYNNEI. With 2 bases removed from V and 4 bases from J, the gap between germline ends came to 16 bases. The CDR3 loop is CASSELGSRVPDTQYF. The CDR3 DNA reads TGTGCCAGCAGTGAATTGGGCTCTCGCGTCCCAGATACGCAGTATTTT.

The chain joins TRBV7-2 to TRBJ2-5; D gene unclear. Per the germline V gene, CDR1 is SGHTA and CDR2 is FQGNSA. The CDR3 contains 12 residues. Trimming removed 6 bases from V and 2 bases from J, with 7 bases in between. The CDR3 sequence is CASREIQETQYF. CDR3 sequence (DNA): TGTGCCAGCAGGGAAATTCAAGAGACCCAGTACTTC.

This clonotype was detected many times. This rearrangement joins TRBV9 to TRBJ1-2; a weak D match, TRBD1 (6 bases). Germline V gene lookup returns CDR1 SGDLS and CDR2 YYNGEE. CDR3 length equals 12 residues. Trimming stripped 3 bases from V and 13 bases from J, with 16 bases between. The chain's CDR3 is CASSAEGGRPTF. The CDR3 DNA sequence: TGTGCCAGCAGCGCGGAAGGGGGGAGGCCCACCTTC.

This clonotype was recorded a few times. The chain has TRBV28 and TRBJ1-1; D gene unclear. Germline CDR1 MDHEN, CDR2 SYDVKM. V was pared by 6 bases and J by 6 bases, with 20 bases between. The CDR3 length is 15 residues. CDR3 sequence reads: CASSVFESGESEAFF. CDR3 DNA: TGTGCCAGCAGCGTCTTTGAGTCGGGTGAGTCTGAAGCTTTCTTT. The variable domain in full, with the rest retrieved from reference TRBV28 and TRBJ1-1, is DVKVTQSSRYLVKRTGEKVFLECVQDMDHENMFWYRQDPGLGLRLIYFSYDVKMKEKGDIPEGYSVSREKKERFSLILESASTNQTSMYLCASSVFESGESEAFFGQGTRLTVV.

This clonotype was recorded many times. The chain combines TRBV24-1 with TRBJ1-2; D gene ambiguous. In germline, CDR1 is KGHDR, CDR2 SFDVKD. V lost 2 bases and J lost 4, with 4 bases in between. The CDR3 is 12 amino acids. Written as DNA, the CDR3 is TGTGCCACCAGTGATTCCAGCTATGGCTACACCTTC. It codes for CATSDSSYGYTF.

This rearrangement joins TRBV5-1 to TRBJ1-2; D ambiguous. Germline CDR1 and CDR2: SGHRS and YFSETQ. Between the trimmed V and J ends, which lost 0 bases and 0 bases, there was a span of 6 bases. The CDR3 contains 14 residues. CDR3 bases: TGCGCCAGCAGCTTGGAGTTGGCTAACTATGGCTACACCTTC. Translating gives CASSLELANYGYTF.

This clonotype has ten or more counts. The chain's CDR3 is CSARRDRGGETQYF. The DNA of the CDR3 is TGCAGTGCTAGACGAGACAGGGGAGGTGAGACCCAGTACTTC. V usage is TRBV20-1 and J usage is TRBJ2-5, with TRBD1 identical over 8 bases. The CDR3 contains 14 residues. Unmatched junction bases numbered 7, after V lost 2 bases and J lost 5 bases. Germline V gene sequence: CDR1 DFQATT, CDR2 SNEGSKA (reference sequence).

This clonotype appeared many times. V and J are TRBV4-2 and TRBJ2-5; D is undetermined. Germline V gene data show CDR1 as LGHNA and CDR2 as YNFKEQ. This CDR3 has 13 amino acids. V was clipped by 0 bases and J by 5 bases, with 7 bases between them. This CDR3 is CASSQDGRETQYF. The CDR3 DNA reads as TGTGCCAGCAGCCAAGACGGACGGGAGACCCAGTACTTC.

Many counts were recorded for this clonotype. The rearrangement links TRBV5-1 to TRBJ1-6, with D maybe TRBD1 (5 bases). V was cut by 1 base and J by 7 bases, with 15 bases left in between. Germline CDR1 is SGHRS and CDR2 is YFSETQ. This CDR3 spans 16 amino acids. In DNA, the CDR3 is TGCGCCAGCAGCTTGTTCTCGGCAGGGAGCAATTCACCCCTCCACTTT. Its protein is CASSLFSAGSNSPLHF.

This clonotype was found many times. In nucleotides, the CDR3 is TGCGCCAGCAGCACCTGGGGACGTTCCACAGATACGCAGTATTTT. Translating it yields CASSTWGRSTDTQYF. The chain uses TRBV4-1 and TRBJ2-3, with D perhaps being TRBD1 or TRBD2 (5 bases each). V lost 5 bases, J lost 2 bases, and 14 bases lay in between. Germline loops: CDR1 MGHRA, CDR2 YSYEKL. The CDR3 contains 15 residues.

This clonotype was recorded many times. The rearrangement uses TRBV5-6 and TRBJ2-2; D gene unclear. CDR1 SGHDT and CDR2 YYEEEE come from the germline V gene. The CDR3 runs to 15 residues. The V end was cut by 0 bases, the J end by 4 bases, with 10 bases between. CDR3 residues: CASSLVTPGTGELFF. The CDR3 nucleotides read TGTGCCAGCAGCTTGGTCACCCCGGGCACCGGGGAGCTGTTTTTT.

This clonotype was detected many times. The V gene is TRBV20-1, the J gene TRBJ1-2; the D is unclear. Trimming cost V 1 base and J 4 bases, with 7 bases left between them. Germline V gene data show CDR1 as DFQATT and CDR2 as SNEGSKA (reference sequence). This CDR3 spans 12 amino acids. The CDR3 loop reads CSARGEPYGYTF. In DNA, the CDR3 is TGCAGTGCTAGAGGGGAACCCTATGGCTACACCTTC.

This clonotype appeared a few times. The V gene is TRBV5-1, the J gene TRBJ1-2, with D perhaps TRBD1 (6 bases). Trimming left V 2 bases short and J 0 bases short, with 14 bases between. Germline V CDR1 and CDR2: SGHRS, YFSETQ. The CDR3 covers 16 residues. The CDR3 protein is CASSLNRDTANYGYTF. DNA for the CDR3: TGCGCCAGCAGCTTAAACCGGGACACAGCTAACTATGGCTACACCTTC.

The V and J genes are TRBV5-4 and TRBJ2-5; TRBD2 matches at 8 bases. The CDR3 contains 15 residues. With 4 bases clipped from V and 5 bases from J, the junction kept 10 bases outside the gene matches. From germline, CDR1 is SGHNT and CDR2 YYREEE (reference sequence). CDR3 nucleotides: TGTGCCAGCAGCGGCACCGGGGGGGCCTGGGAGACCCAGTACTTC. It yields the protein CASSGTGGAWETQYF.

The V gene is TRBV12-5, the J gene TRBJ2-6; D gene uncertain. Deletions cut 1 base from V and 4 bases from J, with 11 bases between. The CDR3 length is 16 residues. Germline loops: CDR1 LGHNT, CDR2 FRNRAP. The CDR3 nucleotides read TGTGCTAGTGGTTTGGACAGCCACGGGGGGGCCAACGTCCTGACTTTC. As protein: CASGLDSHGGANVLTF.

The gene calls are TRBV27 and TRBJ1-5, with 9 bases aligning to TRBD1. CDR1 MNHEY and CDR2 SMNVEV come from the germline V gene (reference sequence). The V gene end was trimmed by 6 bases and the J gene end by 5 bases; junction bases not matched to a gene: 5. There are 14 residues in the CDR3. Written as DNA, the CDR3 is TGTGCCAGCAGCCTAACAGGGGGCTATCAGCCCCAGCATTTT. Its translation is CASSLTGGYQPQHF.

This clonotype was picked up a small number of times. The chain links TRBV29-1 to TRBJ1-1; 8 nucleotides match TRBD1. The CDR3 runs 13 residues. Germline lookup yields CDR1 SQVTM and CDR2 ANQGSEA. After removal of 6 bases from V and 8 bases from J, the junction contained 11 bases not matched to a gene. The CDR3 coding sequence is TGCAGCGTGAAGCATACAGGGGGAATCGAAGCTTTCTTT. It yields the protein CSVKHTGGIEAFF.